This T cell receptor (beta chain) comes out of a study of blood T cell repertoires in COVID-19. In the study overall: Sources were T cells, B-cell-depleted T cells, or PBMCs; the material itself was cDNA or gDNA.

The CDR3 extends over 15 amino acids. Germline CDR1 SGHNT, CDR2 YYREEE (reference sequence). Germline trimming cut 4 bases from V and 4 bases from J; bases unmatched to any gene: 7. Libraries were prepared by immunoSEQ multiplex PCR; TCRdb keeps only in-frame clonotypes and omits some of them. In the table there are about 310,000 clones, 75% to 90% of which are singletons. One Seattle source followed patients from active infection through their disease course. The chain joins TRBV5-4 to TRBJ2-1; TRBD2 matches 8 bases. The sequencing sample was made of peripheral blood. The receptor was isolated from a woman younger than 45 with COVID-19, enrolled during active disease. The CDR3 is CASSHSSGPYNEQFF. Written as DNA, the CDR3 is TGTGCCAGCAGCCACTCTAGCGGGCCTTACAATGAGCAGTTCTTC.